The clone carrying this TCR beta chain was detected only a few times. The data belong to a study of Ad26.COV2.S vaccination and SARS-CoV-2 variants. Trimming shortened V by 0 bases and J by 1 base, and 13 bases separated the two germline ends. Germline lookup yields CDR1 LGHNA and CDR2 YNFKEQ. The CDR3 spans 16 residues. Documented treatment: roughly 20 received Ad26.COV2.S at low or high dose, single or two shots; about 5 received placebo; per-sample allocation not given. Material that was analyzed had been drawn on day 63 after the first vaccine or placebo injection. Assay used: immunoSEQ multiplex PCR; TCRdb lists only in-frame clones, some missing. The sample contains roughly 350,000 clones, roughly 90% of which appear only once.

The sequencing used peripheral blood, collected in a trial of Ad26.COV2.S vaccine versus placebo. The V and J genes are TRBV4-2 and TRBJ2-7; D unresolved. The source of this sequence is a person between 18 and 65 years old who received the Ad26.COV2.S COVID-19 vaccine or a placebo. CDR3 in DNA: TGTGCCAGCAGCCAAGATGTAGGGCTAAAATCCTACGAGCAGTACTTC. It translates to CASSQDVGLKSYEQYF.